These 18 T cell receptor beta chains share one sample of origin, sequenced in a study of cytomegalovirus exposure and HLA in healthy donors (TCRdb year 2017). Libraries were built with the immunoSEQ multiplex PCR assay. For the multiplex PCR, a mixture combining 60 forward primers for TCR Vbeta segments and 13 reverse primers for TCR Jbeta segments was used. Held by TCRdb, this immuneACCESS table contains in-frame sequences only and omits some clones. Under half of the omission traces to an unresolved V gene where checked; the cause of the rest is unknown. Recorded for this sample are some 180,000 clones; 78% of them occurred a single time. The top ten constitute about 3% of the sample. The sequenced sample was PBMCs. Every receptor here comes from a female donor in good health and CMV-seronegative.

This rearrangement joins TRBV4-2 to TRBJ2-1, with 8 bases aligning to TRBD2. Per germline, CDR1 LGHNA and CDR2 YNFKEQ. Germline trimming cut 0 bases from V and 6 bases from J; bases unmatched to any gene: 10. The CDR3 extends over 17 amino acids. The CDR3 nucleotides read TGTGCCAGCAGCCAAGATTGGGCGGTAGCGGGAACCAATGAGCAGTTCTTC. Translating it yields CASSQDWAVAGTNEQFF.

This sequence joins TRBV7-9 and TRBJ2-7; the match to TRBD2 covers 12 bases. Germline lookup yields CDR1 SEHNR and CDR2 FQNEAQ (reference sequence). The CDR3 has 15 residues. J lost 6 bases, V lost 4 bases, and 7 bases had no gene match. The CDR3 sequence is CASSSTSSGRGEQYF. CDR3 coding DNA: TGTGCCAGCAGCTCGACCTCTAGCGGGAGGGGCGAGCAGTACTTC.

This sequence joins TRBV4-2 and TRBJ2-2, with D possibly being TRBD2 (6 bases). The germline V gene has CDR1 LGHNA and CDR2 YNFKEQ. The CDR3 consists of 15 residues. Trimming took 2 bases from V and 3 from J, leaving 10 bases between them. CDR3 loop: CASSQPQRDTGELFF. The CDR3 DNA sequence: TGTGCCAGCAGCCAACCACAGCGGGACACCGGGGAGCTGTTTTTT.

This chain uses TRBV28 with TRBJ2-2, with 9 positions matching TRBD2. Germline values: CDR1 MDHEN, CDR2 SYDVKM. V lost 7 bases, J lost 0 bases, and 6 bases stayed unmatched. This CDR3 has 16 residues. CDR3 loop: CASIRAGGANTGELFF. CDR3 nucleotides: TGTGCCAGCATAAGAGCGGGAGGCGCGAACACCGGGGAGCTGTTTTTT.

This clone was counted a few times. The chain carries TRBV28 and TRBJ2-7; 9 bases agree with TRBD2. This CDR3 region has 15 residues. CDR1 MDHEN and CDR2 SYDVKM come from the germline V gene. V gave up 2 bases and J gave up 2 bases; unmatched junction bases: 4. CDR3 sequence: CASSLGGGRAYEQYF. The CDR3 DNA sequence: TGTGCCAGCAGTTTAGGAGGCGGGAGGGCCTACGAGCAGTACTTC.

This clone was found once. J is TRBJ2-1 and V is TRBV6-6, with 9 positions matching TRBD2. Germline V CDR1 and CDR2: MNHNY, SVGAGI (reference sequence). This CDR3 has 15 residues. V dropped 6 bases and J dropped 5; count of bases not matched to a gene: 8. The CDR3 DNA follows: TGTGCCAGCAGCAAACTAGCGGGTTTGGACAATGAGCAGTTCTTC. Translating gives CASSKLAGLDNEQFF.

As regards this clone: Sequence at one end of the junction differs from germline and may be a read error. The V and J genes are TRBV7-9 and TRBJ2-3; maybe TRBD2 (5 bases). Germline lookup yields CDR1 SEHNR and CDR2 FQNEAQ (reference sequence). This CDR3 is 17 amino acids long. CDR3 nucleotides: TGTTCCAGCAGCTTAGGTGGGGTGCGGGTAAGCACAGATACGCAGTATTTT. It translates to CSSSLGGVRVSTDTQYF.

This clone turned up a few times. The chain recombines TRBV28 with TRBJ1-1, with D perhaps matching TRBD1 (6 bases). This CDR3 contains 14 residues. The V end lost 7 bases, the J end lost 0 bases, and 12 bases lay between the germline ends. Per germline, CDR1 MDHEN and CDR2 SYDVKM. The CDR3 sequence is CASISGAMNTEAFF. CDR3 nucleotide sequence: TGTGCCAGCATCTCAGGGGCGATGAACACTGAAGCTTTCTTT.

The gene calls are TRBV5-1 and TRBJ2-2; D gene unclear. The CDR3 is 14 residues long. The germline V gene has CDR1 SGHRS and CDR2 YFSETQ. V was trimmed by 0 bases and J by 3 bases, leaving 6 bases between them. The CDR3 loop is CASSLGRDTGELFF. DNA of the CDR3: TGCGCCAGCAGCTTGGGTCGGGACACCGGGGAGCTGTTTTTT. The full variable domain, in which reference TRBV5-1 and TRBJ2-2 provide the parts outside the CDR3, is KAGVTQTPRYLIKTRGQQVTLSCSPISGHRSVSWYQQTPGQGLQFLFEYFSETQRNKGNFPGRFSGRQFSNSRSEMNVSTLELGDSALYLCASSLGRDTGELFFGEGSRLTVL.

J is TRBJ1-2 and V is TRBV19, with a tentative D call TRBD1 (5 bases). V shed 7 bases and J shed 7 bases, with 13 bases lying between them. This CDR3 contains 12 residues. Germline assignment: CDR1 LNHDA and CDR2 SQIVND (reference sequence). This CDR3 reads CASTSGAPGYTF. DNA of the CDR3: TGTGCCAGTACAAGTGGGGCGCCTGGCTACACCTTC.

The chain employs TRBV2 and TRBJ1-2; D gene uncertain. This CDR3 has 18 residues. CDR1 and CDR2 (germline): SNHLY, FYNNEI. The V and J ends lost 4 bases and 2 bases respectively, with 23 bases between them. Here the CDR3 reads CASSGVAAGRQTNYGYTF. The CDR3 DNA follows: TGTGCCAGCAGTGGTGTTGCCGCGGGCAGACAAACAAACTATGGCTACACCTTC. Complete variable domain (other parts from reference TRBV2 and TRBJ1-2): EPEVTQTPSHQVTQMGQEVILRCVPISNHLYFYWYRQILGQKVEFLVSFYNNEISEKSEIFDDQFSVERPDGSNFTLKIRSTKLEDSAMYFCASSGVAAGRQTNYGYTFGSGTRLTVV.

The V and J genes are TRBV7-9 and TRBJ2-5; the match to TRBD1 covers 9 bases. Germline CDR1 SEHNR, CDR2 FQNEAQ (reference sequence). J was trimmed by 5 bases and V by 4 bases; bases with no gene match: 20. The CDR3 consists of 19 residues. CDR3 coding DNA: TGTGCCAGCAGCTCGACCCGAACGGACAGGGGTTGGAAGGCGGAGACCCAGTACTTC. This gives the protein CASSSTRTDRGWKAETQYF.

J is TRBJ2-3 and V is TRBV2; 11 bases align to TRBD1. The CDR3 extends over 14 amino acids. Trimming removed 4 bases from V and 4 bases from J; junction bases left unmatched: 1. Germline assignment: CDR1 SNHLY and CDR2 FYNNEI. The CDR3 loop reads CASSAGQGADTQYF. CDR3 in DNA: TGTGCCAGCAGTGCGGGACAGGGGGCAGATACGCAGTATTTT.

The chain couples TRBV2 to TRBJ2-1; no reliable D call. Looked up from germline, CDR1 is SNHLY and CDR2 is FYNNEI. The CDR3 totals 14 residues. Trimming took off 1 base at V and 4 bases at J, with 8 bases between the two ends. The CDR3 bases are TGTGCCAGCAGTGAAGTCGGAGCTTACAATGAGCAGTTCTTC. Protein sequence: CASSEVGAYNEQFF.

This clone came up a few times. V usage is TRBV2 and J usage is TRBJ2-1, with 7 positions matching TRBD1. The CDR3 has 12 residues. Germline CDR1 SNHLY, CDR2 FYNNEI. V dropped 7 bases and J dropped 8; count of bases not matched to a gene: 5. Written as DNA, the CDR3 is TGTGCCAGCAACGACAGGGTGGATGAGCAGTTCTTC. Its protein product is CASNDRVDEQFF.

This clone came up once. The chain is built from TRBV5-1 and TRBJ2-1, with a weak D call TRBD2 (6 bases). CDR3 length equals 18 residues. Germline V CDR1 and CDR2: SGHRS, YFSETQ. V gave up 0 bases and J gave up 6 bases, with 22 bases separating them. CDR3 sequence reads: CASSLVGQGGWGTNEQFF. The CDR3 coding sequence is TGCGCCAGCAGCTTGGTTGGGCAGGGAGGATGGGGAACCAATGAGCAGTTCTTC.

The chain links TRBV2 to TRBJ1-4; D might be TRBD1 (6 bases). V was clipped by 5 bases and J by 8 bases, with 12 bases between them. Germline V gives CDR1 SNHLY, CDR2 FYNNEI. This CDR3 region has 13 residues. In DNA, the CDR3 is TGTGCCAGCAGTCCAGGGGTATGGGAAAAACTGTTTTTT. Translating it yields CASSPGVWEKLFF. The full variable domain, in which reference TRBV2 and TRBJ1-4 provide the parts outside the CDR3, is EPEVTQTPSHQVTQMGQEVILRCVPISNHLYFYWYRQILGQKVEFLVSFYNNEISEKSEIFDDQFSVERPDGSNFTLKIRSTKLEDSAMYFCASSPGVWEKLFFGSGTQLSVL.

This clone was observed a few times. This chain joins TRBV4-1 and TRBJ2-2; possibly TRBD2 for D (7 bases). CDR3 length equals 15 residues. The germline V gene has CDR1 MGHRA and CDR2 YSYEKL. Trimming shortened V by 1 base and J by 7 bases, and 13 bases separated the two germline ends. This CDR3 reads CASSQVGGEVGELFF. The DNA of the CDR3 is TGCGCCAGCAGCCAAGTAGGGGGGGAAGTCGGGGAGCTGTTTTTT.